The present T cell receptor (beta chain) was sequenced within a study of blood T cell repertoires in COVID-19. As for the study in general: PBMCs, B-cell-depleted T cells, or T cells were the source of the cDNA or gDNA that made up the material.

In the study's own analysis: Cell counts per sample came from amplifying reference gene primers. Sequenced by immunoSEQ multiplex PCR; TCRdb stores in-frame clones only, minus some. D and trimming were read from the DNA, whereas the V and J calls and clone size are those reported in that table. Here the sample spans around 300,000 clones, over 75% being singletons. The germline V gene has CDR1 SGHKS and CDR2 YYEKEE (reference sequence). Trimming pared 0 bases from V and 10 bases from J, leaving 11 bases between. The CDR3 covers 14 residues. The clonotype originates from a woman aged 70-85 years with acute or convalescent COVID-19. Sequencing was performed on peripheral blood. The chain uses TRBV5-5 and TRBJ1-6; D is perhaps TRBD1 (5 bases). This chain's CDR3 is CASSLGPGMSPLHF. CDR3 coding DNA: TGTGCCAGCAGCTTGGGGCCAGGGATGTCACCCCTCCACTTT.